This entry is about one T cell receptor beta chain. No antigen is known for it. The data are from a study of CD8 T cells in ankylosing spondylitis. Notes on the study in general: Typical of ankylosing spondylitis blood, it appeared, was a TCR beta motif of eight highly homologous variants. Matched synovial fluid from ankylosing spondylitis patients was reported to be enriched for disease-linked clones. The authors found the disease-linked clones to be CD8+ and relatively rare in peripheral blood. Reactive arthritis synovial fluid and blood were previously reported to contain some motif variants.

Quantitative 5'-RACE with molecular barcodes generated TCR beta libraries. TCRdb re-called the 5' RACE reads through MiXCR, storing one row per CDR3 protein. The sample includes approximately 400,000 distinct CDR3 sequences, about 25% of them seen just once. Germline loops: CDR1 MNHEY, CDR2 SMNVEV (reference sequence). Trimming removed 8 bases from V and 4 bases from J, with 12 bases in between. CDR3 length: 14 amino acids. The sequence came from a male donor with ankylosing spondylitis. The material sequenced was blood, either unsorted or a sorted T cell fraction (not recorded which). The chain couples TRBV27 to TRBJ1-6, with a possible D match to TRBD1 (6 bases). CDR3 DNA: TGTGCCAGCGCCTTGGACAGATATAATTCACCCCTCCACTTT. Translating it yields CASALDRYNSPLHF.